The sequence of this TCR beta chain was determined in a study of cytomegalovirus exposure and HLA in healthy donors. At the level of the study: There were approximately 85 million unique TCRs (from HLA-typed donors) in an early data release. In terms of ancestry, the Caucasian-associated cluster contained 75% to 90% of the approximately 430 genotyped donors.

Primers for the PCR totalled 60 Vbeta and 13 Jbeta. Generated by immunoSEQ multiplex PCR, the TCRdb table keeps only in-frame clones and is missing some. Among about 250,000 clones listed, 85% to 95% were seen once. CDR3 length equals 16 residues. This clonotype was sampled from a girl aged 2 to 10 in good health and CMV-seronegative. The specimen sequenced was PBMCs. The chain recombines TRBV21-1 with TRBJ1-2; the table's D call TRBD1 went unverified against the DNA. TRBV21-1 is reported as a pseudogene. The DNA of the CDR3 is TGTGCCAGCAGCACCCCGAAAGGACAGGGGAGGTGTGGCTACACCTTC. Encoded protein: CASSTPKGQGRCGYTF.